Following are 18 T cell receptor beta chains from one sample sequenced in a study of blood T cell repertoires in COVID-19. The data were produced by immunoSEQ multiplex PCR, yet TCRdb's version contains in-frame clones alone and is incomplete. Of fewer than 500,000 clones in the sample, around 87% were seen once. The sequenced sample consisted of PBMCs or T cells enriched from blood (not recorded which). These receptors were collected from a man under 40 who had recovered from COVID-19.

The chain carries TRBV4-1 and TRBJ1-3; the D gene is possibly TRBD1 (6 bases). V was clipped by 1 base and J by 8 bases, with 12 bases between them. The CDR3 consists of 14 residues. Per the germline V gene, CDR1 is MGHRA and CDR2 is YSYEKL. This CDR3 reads CASSQAQGGDTIYF. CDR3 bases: TGCGCCAGCAGCCAAGCACAGGGCGGTGACACCATATATTTT.

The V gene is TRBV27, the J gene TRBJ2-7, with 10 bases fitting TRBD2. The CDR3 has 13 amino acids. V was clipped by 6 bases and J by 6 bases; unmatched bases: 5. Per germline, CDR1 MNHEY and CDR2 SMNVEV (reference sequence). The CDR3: CASSLAGVGEQYF. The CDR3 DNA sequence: TGTGCCAGCAGCCTAGCGGGAGTAGGCGAGCAGTACTTC.

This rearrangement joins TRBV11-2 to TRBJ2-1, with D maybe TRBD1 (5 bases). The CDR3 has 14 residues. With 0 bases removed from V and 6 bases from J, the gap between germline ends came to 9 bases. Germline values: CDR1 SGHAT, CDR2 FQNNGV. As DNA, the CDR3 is TGTGCCAGCAGCTTAGATTTGGGGCCCAATGAGCAGTTCTTC. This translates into CASSLDLGPNEQFF. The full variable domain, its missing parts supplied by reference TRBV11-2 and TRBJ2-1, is EAGVAQSPRYKIIEKRQSVAFWCNPISGHATLYWYQQILGQGPKLLIQFQNNGVVDDSQLPKDRFSAERLKGVDSTLKIQPAKLEDSAVYLCASSLDLGPNEQFFGPGTRLTVL.

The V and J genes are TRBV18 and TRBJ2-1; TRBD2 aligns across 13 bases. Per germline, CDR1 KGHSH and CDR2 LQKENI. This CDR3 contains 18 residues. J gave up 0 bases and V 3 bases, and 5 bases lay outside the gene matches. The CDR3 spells CASSPGLAGSSSYNEQFF. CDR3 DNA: TGTGCCAGCTCACCGGGACTAGCGGGATCAAGCTCCTACAATGAGCAGTTCTTC.

CDR3 residues: CSVGGGRLAGLSSYNEQFF. CDR3 sequence (DNA): TGCAGCGTTGGCGGGGGTAGGCTAGCGGGCCTTAGCTCCTACAATGAGCAGTTCTTC. V gene TRBV29-1 combines with J gene TRBJ2-1; 8 bases map to TRBD2. V trimming: 4 bases; J trimming: 0 bases; junction bases outside the gene matches: 17. CDR1 and CDR2 from the germline V gene are SQVTM and ANQGSEA. The CDR3 extends over 19 amino acids.

CDR3 region: CASSLVAGGAQYF. The CDR3 region has the DNA TGTGCCAGCAGCTTAGTGGCGGGGGGTGCCCAGTACTTC. The chain recombines TRBV7-6 with TRBJ2-5; 8 positions match TRBD2. With 1 base clipped from V and 9 bases from J, the junction kept 4 bases outside the gene matches. The CDR3 contains 13 residues. Looked up from germline, CDR1 is SGHVS and CDR2 is FNYEAQ.

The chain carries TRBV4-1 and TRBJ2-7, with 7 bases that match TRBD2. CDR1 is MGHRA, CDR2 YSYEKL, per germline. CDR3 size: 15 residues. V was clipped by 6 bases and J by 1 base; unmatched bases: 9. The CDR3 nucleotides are TGCGCCAGCAGGCCCCCGGTCGGGAGGTCCTACGAGCAGTACTTC. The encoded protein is CASRPPVGRSYEQYF.

CDR3 in DNA: TGTGCCAGCAGTTCGACTAGCGGGGCCTACAATGAGCAGTTCTTC. This sequence encodes CASSSTSGAYNEQFF. The chain has TRBV6-5 and TRBJ2-1; 11 bases are shared with TRBD2. The CDR3 loop spans 15 amino acids. V lost 4 bases, J lost 2 bases, and 1 base stayed unmatched. Germline V gene lookup returns CDR1 MNHEY and CDR2 SVGAGI.

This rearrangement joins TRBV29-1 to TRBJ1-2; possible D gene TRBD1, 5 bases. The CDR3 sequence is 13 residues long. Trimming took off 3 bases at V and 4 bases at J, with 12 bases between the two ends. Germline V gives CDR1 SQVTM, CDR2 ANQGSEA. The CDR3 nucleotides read TGCAGCGTTGATGGGGAGGGGACCTATGGCTACACCTTC. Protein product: CSVDGEGTYGYTF.

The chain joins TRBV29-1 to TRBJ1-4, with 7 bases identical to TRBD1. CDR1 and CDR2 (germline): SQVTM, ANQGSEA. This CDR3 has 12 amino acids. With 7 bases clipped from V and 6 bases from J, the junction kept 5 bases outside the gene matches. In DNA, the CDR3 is TGCAGCGCGGGACAGCCGGATGAAAAACTGTTTTTT. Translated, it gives CSAGQPDEKLFF.

The CDR3: CATSLESWSPLHF. The CDR3 DNA follows: TGTGCCACTTCGTTGGAGTCGTGGTCACCCCTCCACTTT. The J gene is TRBJ1-6, the V gene TRBV27; no clear D gene. The CDR3 covers 13 residues. Germline values: CDR1 MNHEY, CDR2 SMNVEV (reference sequence). V was pared by 10 bases and J by 10 bases, with 17 bases between.

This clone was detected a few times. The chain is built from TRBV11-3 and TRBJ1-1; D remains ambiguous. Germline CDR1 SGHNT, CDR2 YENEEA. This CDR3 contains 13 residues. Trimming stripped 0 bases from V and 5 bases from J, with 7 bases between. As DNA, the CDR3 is TGTGCCAGCAGCTTAGAGTACGGTACTGAAGCTTTCTTT. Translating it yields CASSLEYGTEAFF.

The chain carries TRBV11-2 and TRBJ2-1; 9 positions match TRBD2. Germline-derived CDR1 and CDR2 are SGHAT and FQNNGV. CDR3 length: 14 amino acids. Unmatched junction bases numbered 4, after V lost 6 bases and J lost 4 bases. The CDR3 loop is CASSGLAGYNEQFF. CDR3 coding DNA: TGTGCCAGCAGTGGCCTAGCGGGGTACAATGAGCAGTTCTTC. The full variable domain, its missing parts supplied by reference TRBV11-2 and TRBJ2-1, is EAGVAQSPRYKIIEKRQSVAFWCNPISGHATLYWYQQILGQGPKLLIQFQNNGVVDDSQLPKDRFSAERLKGVDSTLKIQPAKLEDSAVYLCASSGLAGYNEQFFGPGTRLTVL.

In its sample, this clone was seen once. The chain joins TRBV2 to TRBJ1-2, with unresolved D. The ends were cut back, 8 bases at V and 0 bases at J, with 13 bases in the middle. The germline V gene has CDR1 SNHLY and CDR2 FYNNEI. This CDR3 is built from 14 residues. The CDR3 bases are TGTGCCAGCTCGGCCGGGTTTTCTAACTATGGCTACACCTTC. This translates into CASSAGFSNYGYTF.

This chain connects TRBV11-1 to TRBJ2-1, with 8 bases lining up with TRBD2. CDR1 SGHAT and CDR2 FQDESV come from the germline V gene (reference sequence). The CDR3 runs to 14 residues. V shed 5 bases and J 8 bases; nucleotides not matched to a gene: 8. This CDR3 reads CASSLQAGAYEQFF. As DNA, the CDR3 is TGTGCCAGCAGCCTACAAGCGGGAGCCTATGAGCAGTTCTTC.

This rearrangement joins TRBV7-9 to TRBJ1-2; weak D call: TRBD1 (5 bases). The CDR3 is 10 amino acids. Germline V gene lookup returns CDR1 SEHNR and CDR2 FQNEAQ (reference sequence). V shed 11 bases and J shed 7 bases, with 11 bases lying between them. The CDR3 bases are TGTGCCGTTGGGGCCGGTGGCTACACCTTC. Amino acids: CAVGAGGYTF.

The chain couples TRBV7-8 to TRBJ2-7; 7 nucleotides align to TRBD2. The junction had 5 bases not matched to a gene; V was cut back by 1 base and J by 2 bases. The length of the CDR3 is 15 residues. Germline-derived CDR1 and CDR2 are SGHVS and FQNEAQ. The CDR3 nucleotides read TGTGCCAGCAGCTTAGACGCGGGAGACACCTACGAGCAGTACTTC. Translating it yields CASSLDAGDTYEQYF.

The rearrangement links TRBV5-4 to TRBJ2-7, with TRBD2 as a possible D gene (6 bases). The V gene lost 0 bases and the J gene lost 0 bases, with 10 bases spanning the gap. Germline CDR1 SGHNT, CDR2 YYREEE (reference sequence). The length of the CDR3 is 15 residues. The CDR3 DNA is TGTGCCAGCAGCTTGGGAGGCGGGATCTCCTACGAGCAGTACTTC. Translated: CASSLGGGISYEQYF.